The 25 T cell receptor beta chains below all came from one sample that was sequenced in a study of T cell responses to AZD1222 COVID-19 vaccine. This table comes from immunoSEQ multiplex PCR, and its TCRdb copy is limited to in-frame clones, with some not included. The table lists some 150,000 clones, around nine tenths of them singletons. This specimen was peripheral blood, taken 28 days after the second AZD1222 dose. These receptors originate from an adult who received the AZD1222 COVID-19 vaccine.

The rearrangement links TRBV5-1 to TRBJ2-7; D may be TRBD2 (6 bases). Trimming cost V 5 bases and J 0 bases, with 27 bases left between them. There are 19 residues in the CDR3. Germline loops: CDR1 SGHRS, CDR2 YFSETQ. The DNA for the CDR3 is TGCGCCAGCAGGCGGAGGCCGGGAGACGAAGTTTCGAGCTCCTACGAGCAGTACTTC. This gives the protein CASRRRPGDEVSSSYEQYF.

This rearrangement joins TRBV7-2 to TRBJ1-6; D is undetermined. The V end was cut by 1 base, the J end by 0 bases, with 7 bases between. Germline values: CDR1 SGHTA, CDR2 FQGNSA. This CDR3 has 16 amino acids. For the CDR3, the DNA is TGTGCCAGCAGCTTAGTGGGAGGCTCCTATAATTCACCCCTCCACTTT. This sequence encodes CASSLVGGSYNSPLHF.

The count of this clone is one. The chain links TRBV5-1 to TRBJ2-2; 8 bases align to TRBD1. Germline values: CDR1 SGHRS, CDR2 YFSETQ. With V trimmed by 4 bases and J by 2 bases, 4 bases remained unmatched. CDR3 length: 15 residues. CDR3 DNA sequence: TGCGCCAGCAGCCCCGGGACAGGTAACACCGGGGAGCTGTTTTTT. The encoded protein is CASSPGTGNTGELFF.

V and J are TRBV7-9 and TRBJ2-7, with 8 bases identical to TRBD2. There are 15 residues in the CDR3. V was pared by 5 bases and J by 4 bases, with 10 bases of the junction left unmatched. Germline CDR1 and CDR2: SEHNR and FQNEAQ (reference sequence). CDR3 DNA sequence: TGTGCCAGCAGCCCCGTTACTAGCGGCCATTACGAGCAGTACTTC. Its translation is CASSPVTSGHYEQYF.

This chain uses TRBV4-1 with TRBJ2-7; no clear D gene. Germline lookup yields CDR1 MGHRA and CDR2 YSYEKL. V shed 1 base and J shed 6 bases, with 10 bases lying between them. The CDR3 is 13 residues long. This CDR3 reads CASSQGFVFEQYF. In nucleotides, the CDR3 is TGCGCCAGCAGCCAAGGCTTCGTGTTCGAGCAGTACTTC.

This chain links TRBV19 with TRBJ2-1, with D tentatively TRBD1 (5 bases). Looked up from germline, CDR1 is LNHDA and CDR2 is SQIVND (reference sequence). This CDR3 spans 14 amino acids. With 1 base removed from V and 6 bases from J, the gap between germline ends came to 10 bases. Here the CDR3 DNA reads TGTGCCAGTAGTATAGCTACAGGACCCAATGAGCAGTTCTTC. Amino acid sequence: CASSIATGPNEQFF.

The chain carries TRBV28 and TRBJ1-2; weak D call: TRBD1 (5 bases). The CDR3 is made up of 15 amino acids. V was pared by 6 bases and J by 1 base, with 15 bases between. CDR1 and CDR2 from the germline V gene are MDHEN and SYDVKM. CDR3 in DNA: TGTGCCAGCAGCTCAAGACAGATAGTTAACTATGGCTACACCTTC. Its translation is CASSSRQIVNYGYTF.

This chain connects TRBV7-2 to TRBJ1-2; TRBD1 aligns across 8 bases. With 3 bases clipped from V and 4 bases from J, the junction kept 7 bases outside the gene matches. The germline gives CDR1 SGHTA, CDR2 FQGNSA. CDR3 size: 15 residues. CDR3 sequence: CASSFRGTGGYGYTF. CDR3 sequence (DNA): TGTGCCAGCAGCTTTAGAGGTACAGGGGGCTATGGCTACACCTTC.

The chain combines TRBV6-5 with TRBJ1-5; 8 bases fit TRBD1. V lost 6 bases, J lost 5 bases, and 9 bases stayed unmatched. Germline V gene lookup returns CDR1 MNHEY and CDR2 SVGAGI. The CDR3 consists of 15 residues. The CDR3 DNA reads as TGTGCCAGCAGCGGATACGGACAGGGATATCAGCCCCAGCATTTT. Its translation: CASSGYGQGYQPQHF.

V gene TRBV11-3 combines with J gene TRBJ2-6; perhaps D is TRBD1 or TRBD2 (5 bases each). Looked up from germline, CDR1 is SGHNT and CDR2 is YENEEA. This CDR3 region has 18 residues. V was clipped by 3 bases and J by 4 bases, with 19 bases between them. CDR3 loop: CASSLGGGRGGGANVLTF. The CDR3 region has the DNA TGTGCCAGCAGCTTGGGTGGTGGTCGGGGCGGCGGGGCCAACGTCCTGACTTTC. Full variable domain (remainder filled in from reference TRBV11-3 and TRBJ2-6): EAGVVQSPRYKIIEKKQPVAFWCNPISGHNTLYWYLQNLGQGPELLIRYENEEAVDDSQLPKDRFSAERLKGVDSTLKIQPAELGDSAVYLCASSLGGGRGGGANVLTFGAGSRLTVL.

The chain couples TRBV28 to TRBJ1-5; D possibly corresponds to TRBD1 (5 bases). The ends were cut back, 1 base at V and 4 bases at J, with 17 bases in the middle. This CDR3 is 17 amino acids long. Per germline, CDR1 MDHEN and CDR2 SYDVKM. In nucleotides, the CDR3 is TGTGCCAGCAGTTTATTGAAGGGGCAGGGACTTAATCAGCCCCAGCATTTT. Translating gives CASSLLKGQGLNQPQHF.

The rearrangement links TRBV3-1 (or the pseudogene TRBV3-2) to TRBJ2-7, with D perhaps matching TRBD2 (6 bases). Germline V gene data show CDR1 as LGHDT and CDR2 as YNNKEL (reference sequence). Trimming took 4 bases from V and 3 from J, leaving 19 bases between them. CDR3 length equals 16 residues. The CDR3 here is CASSPLSGSGSYEQYF. Written as DNA, the CDR3 is TGTGCCAGCAGCCCATTGTCCGGTAGCGGAAGCTACGAGCAGTACTTC.

The chain is built from TRBV11-2 and TRBJ1-1, with D unresolved. Germline CDR1 is SGHAT and CDR2 is FQNNGV. This CDR3 spans 14 amino acids. V was shortened by 5 bases and J by 1 base, with 11 bases between the two germline ends. CDR3 sequence: CASSVTVANTEAFF. As DNA, the CDR3 is TGTGCCAGCAGCGTCACGGTTGCGAACACTGAAGCTTTCTTT.

The chain uses TRBV21-1 and TRBJ2-1; TRBD1 is the table's D call and was not checked against the DNA. TRBV21-1 is flagged as a pseudogene. The CDR3 is 14 amino acids. CDR3 residues: CASPQAPRTNEQFF. CDR3 DNA sequence: TGTGCCAGCCCCCAGGCCCCAAGAACCAATGAGCAGTTCTTC.

Worth noting for this clone: A read error is possible here, since a much larger clone lies one base away. The chain recombines TRBV7-2 with TRBJ2-2; D is unclear. Germline CDR1 reads SGHTA; CDR2 reads FQGNSA. The CDR3 runs to 12 residues. The ends were cut back, 5 bases at V and 2 bases at J, with 3 bases in the middle. CDR3 in DNA: TGTGCCAGCAGCCCTAACACCGGGGAGCTGTTTTTT. It translates to CASSPNTGELFF.

V and J are TRBV24-1 and TRBJ2-5, with D perhaps matching TRBD2 (6 bases). V was pared by 9 bases and J by 5 bases, with 12 bases between. This CDR3 region has 12 residues. Looked up from germline, CDR1 is KGHDR and CDR2 is SFDVKD. The CDR3 is CATADGGETQYF. The CDR3 region has the DNA TGTGCCACCGCCGATGGGGGGGAGACCCAGTACTTC.

The V call is TRBV27, the J call TRBJ2-7; D remains unclear. This CDR3 spans 13 amino acids. Per germline, CDR1 MNHEY and CDR2 SMNVEV (reference sequence). V was cut by 0 bases and J by 5 bases, with 8 bases left in between. The CDR3 region has the DNA TGTGCCAGCAGTTTATCCGGACGCAACGAGCAGTACTTC. The encoded protein is CASSLSGRNEQYF.

The CDR3 loop reads CASSLAGSGANVLTF. The CDR3 region has the DNA TGTGCCAGCAGCTTGGCCGGGAGCGGGGCCAACGTCCTGACTTTC. This chain links TRBV7-9 with TRBJ2-6; D may be TRBD2 (6 bases). This CDR3 comprises 15 residues. Germline-derived CDR1 and CDR2 are SEHNR and FQNEAQ (reference sequence). Deletions cut 3 bases from V and 4 bases from J, with 10 bases between.

The chain has TRBV5-4 and TRBJ2-5; D unclear. V was clipped by 3 bases and J by 3 bases, with 9 bases between them. The germline CDR1 and CDR2 sequences are SGHNT and YYREEE (reference sequence). This CDR3 contains 13 residues. The CDR3 spells CASSSQSEETQYF. CDR3 nucleotide sequence: TGTGCCAGCAGCTCCCAATCTGAAGAGACCCAGTACTTC. The full variable domain, with the rest looked up from reference TRBV5-4 and TRBJ2-5, is ETGVTQSPTHLIKTRGQQVTLRCSSQSGHNTVSWYQQALGQGPQFIFQYYREEENGRGNFPPRFSGLQFPNYSSELNVNALELDDSALYLCASSSQSEETQYFGPGTRLLVL.

As DNA, the CDR3 is TGTGCCAGCAGCTTGAGGGGAGTAGATACTGAAGCTTTCTTT. It encodes CASSLRGVDTEAFF. J is TRBJ1-1 and V is TRBV7-2, with D possibly being TRBD1 (5 bases). V was clipped by 3 bases and J by 5 bases, with 13 bases between them. The length of the CDR3 is 14 residues. Germline assignment: CDR1 SGHTA and CDR2 FQGNSA.

This chain links TRBV28 with TRBJ1-6, with no clear D. CDR3 length: 16 amino acids. CDR1 is MDHEN and CDR2 is SYDVKM in the germline V gene. V gave up 5 bases and J gave up 7 bases, with 18 bases separating them. The CDR3 DNA is TGTGCCAGCAGTAACGGTCGGGCGCGGCGGAATTCACCCCTCCACTTT. Its translation is CASSNGRARRNSPLHF.

The chain recombines TRBV5-4 with TRBJ1-1; possible D gene TRBD1, 5 bases. The V end lost 6 bases, the J end lost 3 bases, and 12 bases lay between the germline ends. This CDR3 region has 13 residues. CDR1 and CDR2 (germline): SGHNT, YYREEE (reference sequence). CDR3 nucleotides: TGTGCCAGCACCAAAATGGGGGACACTGAAGCTTTCTTT. The encoded protein is CASTKMGDTEAFF.

With respect to this clone: Different DNA sequences within this sample yield the same CDR3. This chain connects TRBV6-1 to TRBJ2-5; 12 positions match TRBD2. This CDR3 has 15 residues. Germline assignment: CDR1 MNHNS and CDR2 SASEGT. Trimming took 2 bases from V and 4 from J; bases not matched to a gene: 2. As DNA, the CDR3 is TGTGCCAGCAGTGAACTAGCGGGGGGGCTAGAGACCCAGTACTTC. Protein: CASSELAGGLETQYF.

V gene TRBV19 combines with J gene TRBJ2-2, with 7 bases fitting TRBD2. Germline-derived CDR1 and CDR2 are LNHDA and SQIVND (reference sequence). J lost 1 base, V lost 1 base, and 6 bases had no gene match. The CDR3 is made up of 17 amino acids. CDR3 bases: TGTGCCAGTAGTATAGGGATAGCGGGTAGGAACACCGGGGAGCTGTTTTTT. This encodes CASSIGIAGRNTGELFF.

This chain connects TRBV7-8 to TRBJ2-1, with 10 bases identical to TRBD2. Trimming at V came to 4 bases and at J to 10 bases, leaving 16 bases not matched to a gene. The CDR3 runs to 17 residues. CDR1 is SGHVS and CDR2 is FQNEAQ in the germline V gene. The CDR3 loop is CASSSLAGGTRKIEQFF. The CDR3 DNA reads as TGTGCCAGCAGCTCGTTAGCGGGAGGTACCCGGAAGATCGAGCAGTTCTTC.